This T cell receptor beta chain originates from a study of PD-1 blockade in classical Hodgkin lymphoma. Points from the study as a whole: Prior therapy or disease activity may underlie the repertoire differences, whose causes remain undefined.

Germline V gives CDR1 MNHEY, CDR2 SMNVEV (reference sequence). CDR3 length equals 15 residues. Trimming took 6 bases from V and 4 from J, leaving 16 bases between them. This clone was detected only a few times. Its antigen remains unknown. The time point denotes: cycle 4 day 1 (C4D1), after 5 to 7 weeks of nivolumab. Exposure to brentuximab vedotin varied, and each patient had relapsed following autologous stem cell transplantation. From thawed PBMCs, CD4+ T cells were purified using magnetic negative selection. Sequencing used immunoSEQ multiplex PCR; TCRdb keeps in-frame clones, though not all of them. The sample records roughly 18,000 clones, 70% to 75% being singletons.

The sequences come from CD4+ T cells from blood, collected before the fourth cycle of nivolumab. This receptor was obtained from a human donor with classical Hodgkin lymphoma. The chain carries TRBV27 and TRBJ1-3; D is possibly TRBD1 (6 bases). CDR3 nucleotide sequence: TGTGCCAGCAGGGCCTGGGACAACATCGGAAACACCATATATTTT. Protein: CASRAWDNIGNTIYF.